Below, 19 T cell receptor beta chains from the same sample are listed, as sequenced in a study of T-cell reconstitution after alpha-beta-depleted transplantation in children. Using unique molecular identifiers, the investigators prepared the TCRbeta library. Each CDR3 protein gets one entry after TCRdb re-called the PCR reads with MiXCR. The profile covers 150,000 to 200,000 distinct CDR3 sequences, with approximately 6% appearing a single time and just over 4.5% taken by the ten largest. Sample: PBMCs, taken before TCRalphabeta/CD19-depleted stem cell transplant. All receptors derive from a girl in the first two years of life with combined immunodeficiency, due to receive a stem cell transplant.

This clonotype was seen repeatedly, ten times or more. The chain uses TRBV15 and TRBJ2-7; D not certain. The CDR3 consists of 17 residues. The germline gives CDR1 LNHNV, CDR2 YYDKDF (reference sequence). Between the trimmed V and J ends, which lost 0 bases and 4 bases, there was a span of 19 bases. CDR3 sequence reads: CATSRDRPWAGIYEQYF. The CDR3 nucleotides read TGTGCCACCAGCAGAGATCGGCCTTGGGCAGGAATATACGAGCAGTACTTC.

This clonotype was found many times. The rearrangement uses TRBV20-1 and TRBJ2-1; 10 nucleotides agree with TRBD2. From germline, CDR1 is DFQATT and CDR2 SNEGSKA (reference sequence). The junction had 3 bases not matched to a gene; V was cut back by 2 bases and J by 5 bases. The CDR3 runs 14 residues. DNA for the CDR3: TGCAGTGCTAGACTAGCGGGAGTAGACAATGAGCAGTTCTTC. Residues: CSARLAGVDNEQFF.

This clonotype was counted at least ten times. The rearrangement joins TRBV29-1 to TRBJ1-4; 10 bases map to TRBD1. Trimming took 4 bases from V and 3 from J; bases not matched to a gene: 2. Germline CDR1 SQVTM, CDR2 ANQGSEA. The CDR3 has 14 amino acids. CDR3 coding DNA: TGCAGCGTTGGGACAGGGGGGGCTAATGAAAAACTGTTTTTT. Translation: CSVGTGGANEKLFF.

This clonotype was seen many times. The V call is TRBV6-5, the J call TRBJ2-7; 8 positions match TRBD2. CDR3 length: 14 amino acids. From germline, CDR1 is MNHEY and CDR2 SVGAGI. V lost 2 bases and J lost 7; bases outside the gene matches: 7. This CDR3 is CASSYGQGLGEQYF. Written as DNA, the CDR3 is TGTGCCAGCAGTTACGGGCAGGGACTAGGGGAGCAGTACTTC.

This clonotype was counted at least ten times. The genes are TRBV27 and TRBJ1-2; D is uncertain. The V and J ends lost 3 bases and 4 bases respectively, with 9 bases between them. This CDR3 is built from 13 residues. CDR1 and CDR2 (germline): MNHEY, SMNVEV (reference sequence). The CDR3: CASSFGQSYGYTF. The CDR3 nucleotides read TGTGCCAGCAGTTTTGGGCAAAGCTATGGCTACACCTTC.

This clonotype was seen at least ten times. The chain joins TRBV15 to TRBJ2-2; tentative D call: TRBD2 (5 bases). This CDR3 is 15 amino acids long. Trimming removed 8 bases from V and 5 bases from J, with 18 bases in between. The V gene's germline CDR1 is LNHNV and CDR2 YYDKDF (reference sequence). CDR3 bases: TGTGCCACCGGGAAATTTAGCGCGACTACCGGGGAGCTGTTTTTT. Residues: CATGKFSATTGELFF.

This clonotype came up many times. V and J are TRBV12-3 or TRBV12-4 and TRBJ2-5; D tentatively fits TRBD1 or TRBD2 (5 bases each). The CDR3 runs 17 residues. Trimming pared 5 bases from V and 5 bases from J, leaving 24 bases between. This chain's CDR3 is CASSDGGLGWGIETQYF. CDR3 coding DNA: TGTGCCAGCAGTGATGGGGGTTTAGGCTGGGGTATCGAGACCCAGTACTTC.

This clonotype occurred a few times. The chain joins TRBV27 to TRBJ2-1; 8 bases line up with TRBD2. Germline loops: CDR1 MNHEY, CDR2 SMNVEV (reference sequence). This CDR3 spans 16 amino acids. The ends lost 5 bases at V and 8 bases at J; junction bases unmatched: 14. The CDR3 DNA reads TGTGCCAGCAGTCCCGTGGGACCTCGGGGGGGGGATGAGCAGTTCTTC. Its protein product is CASSPVGPRGGDEQFF.

This clonotype came up many times. The J gene is TRBJ2-7, the V gene TRBV7-8; the match to TRBD1 covers 7 bases. The CDR3 contains 18 residues. V trimming: 6 bases; J trimming: 0 bases; junction bases outside the gene matches: 17. CDR1 is SGHVS, CDR2 FQNEAQ, per germline. The CDR3 bases are TGTGCCAGCAGTTACCCGGGACAGAGCCCTTTTTTCTCCTACGAGCAGTACTTC. It specifies CASSYPGQSPFFSYEQYF. The variable domain in full, completed from reference TRBV7-8 and TRBJ2-7, reads GAGVSQSPRYKVAKRGQDVALRCDPISGHVSLFWYQQALGQGPEFLTYFQNEAQLDKSGLPSDRFFAERPEGSVSTLKIQRTQQEDSAVYLCASSYPGQSPFFSYEQYFGPGTRLTVT.

Many counts were recorded for this clonotype. This chain uses TRBV7-2 with TRBJ2-7, with 7 bases aligning to TRBD1. CDR1 is SGHTA and CDR2 is FQGNSA in the germline V gene. This CDR3 comprises 16 residues. Germline trimming cut 5 bases from V and 0 bases from J; bases unmatched to any gene: 10. CDR3 DNA sequence: TGTGCCAGCAGCACCACCGGGACAGAGATCTCCTACGAGCAGTACTTC. This encodes CASSTTGTEISYEQYF.

At least ten counts were recorded for this clonotype. The V and J genes are TRBV29-1 and TRBJ2-1, with 7 bases aligning to TRBD1. CDR1 is SQVTM and CDR2 is ANQGSEA in the germline V gene. The CDR3 totals 12 residues. Trimming removed 7 bases from V and 6 bases from J; junction bases left unmatched: 6. The CDR3 nucleotides read TGCAGCGCCCGACAGGGTTCCAATGAGCAGTTCTTC. It is translated as CSARQGSNEQFF.

This clonotype has at least ten counts. The chain combines TRBV7-2 with TRBJ2-7, with TRBD2 identical over 10 bases. This CDR3 comprises 13 residues. Per the germline V gene, CDR1 is SGHTA and CDR2 is FQGNSA. V trimming: 8 bases; J trimming: 1 base; junction bases outside the gene matches: 2. In nucleotides, the CDR3 is TGTGCCAGCGGACTAGCGGTTTCCTACGAGCAGTACTTC. Amino acids: CASGLAVSYEQYF.

This clonotype was picked up a small number of times. The chain combines TRBV20-1 with TRBJ2-7, with no clear D. The V gene lost 0 bases and the J gene lost 5 bases, with 11 bases spanning the gap. This CDR3 contains 13 residues. Germline V gives CDR1 DFQATT, CDR2 SNEGSKA (reference sequence). The CDR3 bases are TGCAGTGCTAGAGAGGATCGCTGGGACGAGCAGTACTTC. Translation: CSAREDRWDEQYF.

This clonotype occurred many times. This chain connects TRBV7-2 to TRBJ1-1, with D maybe TRBD1 (5 bases). Germline V gene lookup returns CDR1 SGHTA and CDR2 FQGNSA. This CDR3 has 15 amino acids. Trimming removed 5 bases from V and 1 base from J, with 14 bases in between. The CDR3, as DNA: TGTGCCAGCAGCAGGAGGGTCGGGGGGAACACTGAAGCTTTCTTT. Residues: CASSRRVGGNTEAFF.

This clonotype was counted at least ten times. The rearrangement joins TRBV7-6 to TRBJ1-5, with a tentative D call TRBD1 (5 bases). V was clipped by 5 bases and J by 0 bases, with 11 bases between them. Germline V lookup: CDR1 SGHVS, CDR2 FNYEAQ. CDR3 length: 15 amino acids. CDR3 nucleotides: TGTGCCAGCAGCCTTGACAGTTATAGCAATCAGCCCCAGCATTTT. Translated, it gives CASSLDSYSNQPQHF.

This clonotype has more than one count but fewer than ten. The chain combines TRBV5-5 with TRBJ2-7; D unclear. Germline V gene data show CDR1 as SGHKS and CDR2 as YYEKEE (reference sequence). The CDR3 is made up of 11 amino acids. V was clipped by 2 bases and J by 6 bases, with 6 bases between them. The DNA for the CDR3 is TGTGCCAGCAGCTTCATGAGCGAGCAGTACTTC. Protein: CASSFMSEQYF.

A few counts support this clonotype. The CDR3 DNA sequence: TGCAGCGTTGAAGATCCGACAGGGGGCTGGTATGGCTACACCTTC. This sequence encodes CSVEDPTGGWYGYTF. The chain carries TRBV29-1 and TRBJ1-2, with 10 bases that match TRBD1. There are 15 residues in the CDR3. Germline trimming cut 0 bases from V and 5 bases from J; bases unmatched to any gene: 6. Germline V lookup: CDR1 SQVTM, CDR2 ANQGSEA.

The sample holds many counts of this clonotype. The chain combines TRBV24-1 with TRBJ2-2, with 7 bases identical to TRBD1. CDR1 and CDR2 from the germline V gene are KGHDR and SFDVKD. The CDR3 loop spans 14 amino acids. The trim removed 5 bases at V and 6 bases at J, leaving 5 bases unmatched. DNA of the CDR3: TGTGCCACCAGTGGTAACAGGGGAGCCGGGGAGCTGTTTTTT. As protein: CATSGNRGAGELFF.

This clonotype has only a few counts. The chain joins TRBV4-2 to TRBJ2-1; perhaps TRBD1 as D (5 bases). Germline V gives CDR1 LGHNA, CDR2 YNFKEQ. The CDR3 has 14 amino acids. V shed 4 bases and J shed 7 bases, with 14 bases lying between them. The CDR3, as DNA: TGTGCCAGCAGCCCAGGGCTGTCTTTTAATGAGCAGTTCTTC. It encodes CASSPGLSFNEQFF.